This T cell receptor (beta chain) came from a study of blood T cell repertoires in COVID-19. Background on the study: The United States, Italy and Spain provided the acute and convalescent COVID-19 samples.

The CDR3 totals 14 residues. Germline V gene lookup returns CDR1 MNHEY and CDR2 SMNVEV (reference sequence). Trimming took off 8 bases at V and 0 bases at J, with 13 bases between the two ends. Original processing notes: Scientists estimated how many nucleated cells there were by amplifying reference gene primers. Profiling relied on immunoSEQ multiplex PCR, and the TCRdb table lists in-frame clones only, not all of them. V and J calls and clone size are copied from that table; D and trimming were computed from the DNA. The table includes more than 150,000 clones, 86% detected once. The receptor's source is a man in his 70s with active or convalescent COVID-19. Sequenced material: peripheral blood. J is TRBJ1-2 and V is TRBV27; maybe TRBD1 (5 bases). CDR3 residues: CASAGRQSNYGYTF. The CDR3 nucleotides read TGTGCCAGCGCTGGGCGACAGTCTAACTATGGCTACACCTTC.